This T cell receptor (beta chain) appears in the sequencing data of a study of T cell repertoires in ileal Crohn's disease (dated 2019 in TCRdb). For the wider study: The median duration of disease was roughly 8.2 years, and at the time of surgery 35% to 45% of patients were active smokers. The M6 samples were biopsies of the neoterminal ileum collected during postoperative colonoscopy. Postoperative therapy was given to about half of the patients, with thiopurines administered to 11 patients and anti-TNF agents administered to 18 patients. A total of roughly 170 mucosal samples from some 50 patients were sequenced, with samples obtained at several locations on the surgical specimen and at postoperative endoscopy. Surgery was performed for a complication in all patients, with stricturing disease in about 60% and penetrating disease in 39%. The study was conducted in parallel with a multicentre cohort that was designed to identify predictors of early endoscopic recurrence following ileocolonic resection. A prospective multicentre cohort supplied the 50 to 70 Crohn's disease patients whose TCR repertoires were analysed. A Rutgeerts score above i0 was used to define endoscopic postoperative recurrence.

According to the study, the label for this sample's time point signals: neoterminal ileum biopsy at postoperative endoscopy, about 6 months after surgery. Adults with ileal or ileocolonic Crohn's disease for whom ileocolonic resection was indicated were considered eligible. Whole ileal mucosal biopsies were stored frozen at -80°C before DNA extraction. Genomic DNA was extracted from frozen whole biopsies using a TRizol-based method and was quantified with a NanoDrop 2000 spectrophotometer. The research as a whole found: Only a subgroup of patients, of unstated size, had mucosal CD4 and CD8 T cells sorted and sequenced. Higher percentages of high-frequency clones at the time of surgery were linked to endoscopic recurrence, and every patient with clonality above 26.8% (18/57) had recurrence. Postoperative endoscopy timing varied within the first year after surgery, with a median delay of about 7.3 months. Compared with CD4 T cells, sorted CD8 T cells held more high-frequency clones, which suggests that the mucosal expansions were mostly CD8. Patients who were active smokers at surgery had a significantly higher proportion of clonal expansions than non-smokers (approximately 26% vs 17%, p=0.02).

Roughly 540 nanograms of biopsy DNA per sample were submitted for commercial TCRB immunosequencing. A two-step, amplification bias-controlled multiplex PCR was used by Adaptive Biotechnology to amplify CDR3 regions from genomic DNA. Primers covering every V and J gene segment were used in the first PCR, while barcodes and Illumina adapters were added in the second PCR. An Illumina instrument was used to sequence the CDR3 libraries. As for the authors' bioinformatics: Analysis combined the vendor-provided pipelines with custom analysis of raw data in R/Bioconductor under R version 3.3.0. Clonality, which ranges from 0 to 1, was calculated as the inverse of the normalised Shannon entropy across all productive clones. High-frequency clones were defined as the share of the repertoire occupied by the top 100 clones, with only clones passing a 95% confidence test being retained. The Simpson index measured repertoire diversity, and the Morisita-Horn index measured overlap between samples. The clones in this table, taken by TCRdb from immuneACCESS, are in-frame only. Not every clone is retained; where verified, under half of the shortfall comes from an unresolved V gene, and the cause of the rest is unknown. From that table come the V and J calls and clone size; the DNA was used to work out D and trimming. Within this sample are approximately 11,000 clones, with 79% of them counted one time only. The ten largest clones represent roughly 6.9% of the sample.

From the cysteine through the phenylalanine, the CDR3 covers 14 amino acids. Only CDR3 DNA remains: 42 bases, in frame from the first base. V and J lose 4 bases and 9 bases, and a span of 16 bases separates them. The germline V gene (reference sequence) specifies MNHEY as CDR1 and SMNVEV as CDR2. About this clone: Its antigen is currently not known. No base quality values were provided; no much bigger clone lies one nucleotide off.

This sequence originates from an adult with Crohn's disease. Sequencing was done on a sample of ileal tissue. The chain employs TRBV27 and TRBJ1-5, with TRBD1 perhaps the D gene, on 5 matching bases. The DNA is TGTGCCAGCAGTTCCCCGGGACTGGCGGCGCCCCAGCATTTT. It encodes CASSSPGLAAPQHF.